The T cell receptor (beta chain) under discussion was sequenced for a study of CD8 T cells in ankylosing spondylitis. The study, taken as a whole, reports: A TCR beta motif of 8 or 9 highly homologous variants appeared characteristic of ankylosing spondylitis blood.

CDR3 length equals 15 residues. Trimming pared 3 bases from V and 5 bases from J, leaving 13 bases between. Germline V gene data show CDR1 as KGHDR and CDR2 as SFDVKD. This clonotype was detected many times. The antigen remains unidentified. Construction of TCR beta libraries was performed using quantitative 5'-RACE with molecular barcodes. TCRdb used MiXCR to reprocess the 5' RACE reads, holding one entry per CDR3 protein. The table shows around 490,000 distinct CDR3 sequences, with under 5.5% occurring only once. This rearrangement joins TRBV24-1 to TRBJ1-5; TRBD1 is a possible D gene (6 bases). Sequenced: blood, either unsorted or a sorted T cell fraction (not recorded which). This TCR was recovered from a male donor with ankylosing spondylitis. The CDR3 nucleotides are TGTGCCACCAGTGATGGTTACAGGGACGATCAGCCCCAGCATTTT. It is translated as CATSDGYRDDQPQHF.